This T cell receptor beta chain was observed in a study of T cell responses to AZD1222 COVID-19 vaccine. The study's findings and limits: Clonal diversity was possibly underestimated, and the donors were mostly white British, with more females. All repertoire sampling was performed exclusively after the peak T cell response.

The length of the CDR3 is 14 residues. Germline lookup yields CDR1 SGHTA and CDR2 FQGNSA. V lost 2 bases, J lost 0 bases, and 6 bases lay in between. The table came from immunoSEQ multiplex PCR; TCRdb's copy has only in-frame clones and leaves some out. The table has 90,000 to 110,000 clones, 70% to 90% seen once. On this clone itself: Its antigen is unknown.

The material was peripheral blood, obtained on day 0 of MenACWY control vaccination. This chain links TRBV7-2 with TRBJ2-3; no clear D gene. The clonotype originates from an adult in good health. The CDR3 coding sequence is TGTGCCAGCAGCTTATGGGTTAGCACAGATACGCAGTATTTT. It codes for CASSLWVSTDTQYF.